This T cell receptor beta chain was profiled in a study of CD8+ T cells in alopecia areata. Findings of the study overall: Sharing of TCR sequences between patients (possibly for HLA-related reasons) was less clear than in mice. Alopecia totalis/universalis scalp especially showed more expanded CD8+ clones than normal scalp.

In regard to this clone: As yet, its antigen is unknown.

Sequencing used cDNA as its template, made by extracting RNA and reverse transcribing it. Clones were sequenced by immunoSEQ multiplex PCR, and TCRdb holds only the in-frame ones, with some missing. The sample has 150,000 to 200,000 clones; just under 60% are singletons. The CDR3 runs to 14 residues. Germline lookup yields CDR1 MGHDK and CDR2 SYGVNS. The V and J ends lost 5 bases and 4 bases respectively, with 11 bases between them. The chain joins TRBV25-1 to TRBJ2-2, with TRBD1 as a possible D gene (5 bases). The source was CD4+ T cells sorted from blood, collected at week 0. The sequence derives from a human donor with alopecia areata. CDR3 amino acids: CASSSIQVTGELFF. In DNA, the CDR3 is TGTGCCAGCAGTTCCATACAGGTCACCGGGGAGCTGTTTTTT.